Shown below are 26 T cell receptor beta chains from a single sample sequenced in a study of neurological immune-mediated disorders. TCRdb itself ran the 5' RACE reads through MiXCR, one entry per CDR3 protein. The sample shows around 100,000 distinct CDR3 sequences, 11% of them seen only once. The time point was: longitudinal time-point 3. Sequences were obtained from PBMCs. These receptors originate from a female donor with HTLV-1-associated myelopathy (HAM/TSP).

The table lists this clonotype with many counts. The chain links TRBV10-3 to TRBJ2-5; TRBD2 matches at 9 bases. V lost 7 bases to trimming and J lost 5 bases; unmatched junction nucleotides: 11. The CDR3 covers 15 residues. Looked up from germline, CDR1 is ENHRY and CDR2 is SYGVKD. The CDR3 region has the DNA TGTGCCATCACCCCCCCGTCTCTAGCGGGGGAGACCCAGTACTTC. It codes for CAITPPSLAGETQYF.

This clonotype appeared a single time. An end of the junction does not agree with germline; a read error may underlie this. The rearrangement links TRBV20-1 to TRBJ2-1; TRBD1 is a possible D gene (6 bases). The CDR3 has 13 residues. Germline assignment: CDR1 DFQATT and CDR2 SNEGSKA (reference sequence). CDR3 sequence reads: CSARTDSYNERFF. The CDR3 DNA reads as TGCAGTGCCCGGACAGACTCCTACAATGAGCGGTTCTTC.

This clonotype was counted at least ten times. The V call is TRBV7-2, the J call TRBJ2-3; TRBD2 matches at 13 bases. Looked up from germline, CDR1 is SGHTA and CDR2 is FQGNSA. The CDR3 spans 16 residues. V dropped 7 bases and J dropped 4; count of bases not matched to a gene: 8. The CDR3 is CASIRTSGGVPDTQYF. The CDR3 DNA is TGTGCCAGCATCCGCACTAGCGGGGGGGTTCCAGATACGCAGTATTTT. The variable domain in full, with the rest retrieved from reference TRBV7-2 and TRBJ2-3, is GAGVSQSPSNKVTEKGKDVELRCDPISGHTALYWYRQSLGQGLEFLIYFQGNSAPDKSGLPSDRFSAERTGGSVSTLTIQRTQQEDSAVYLCASIRTSGGVPDTQYFGPGTRLTVL.

In this sample, this clonotype turned up many times. The CDR3, as DNA: TGCAGTGCTAGTATCGCTCAGCCCCAGCATTTT. Translation gives CSASIAQPQHF. The V call is TRBV20-1, the J call TRBJ1-5; D is uncertain. Trimming took off 3 bases at V and 6 bases at J, with 6 bases between the two ends. Germline CDR1 is DFQATT and CDR2 is SNEGSKA (reference sequence). This CDR3 is 11 amino acids long.

Remarks on this clonotype: This may be a read error, as it is one base from a much larger clone. CDR3 loop: CASLASRSGKTYEQYF. For the CDR3, the DNA is TGTGCCAGCCTAGCGAGCCGGAGCGGTAAAACCTACGAGCAGTACTTC. This chain uses TRBV6-5 with TRBJ2-7; weak D call: TRBD2 (6 bases). The germline gives CDR1 MNHEY, CDR2 SVGAGI. The germline V and J ends were trimmed by 8 bases and 2 bases, with 22 bases remaining between them. This CDR3 has 16 amino acids.

In this sample, this clonotype turned up many times. The V call is TRBV20-1, the J call TRBJ2-5; the match to TRBD1 covers 10 bases. Trimming removed 5 bases from V and 4 bases from J; junction bases left unmatched: 1. Germline CDR1 reads DFQATT; CDR2 reads SNEGSKA (reference sequence). The CDR3 has 12 amino acids. The CDR3 region is CSAGDRGETQYF. CDR3 bases: TGCAGTGCTGGGGACAGGGGAGAGACCCAGTACTTC.

This clonotype was seen many times. One junction end disagrees with the germline gene, perhaps due to a read error. V is TRBV5-5 and J is TRBJ1-1; TRBD1 matches at 10 bases. Germline-derived CDR1 and CDR2 are SGHKS and YYEKEE (reference sequence). The CDR3 has 15 amino acids. Written as DNA, the CDR3 is TGTGCCAGCAGCTCGGACAGGGGGTTGGTATCTGAGGCTTTCTTT. It specifies CASSSDRGLVSEAFF.

This clonotype has at least ten counts. V usage is TRBV20-1 and J usage is TRBJ2-7; D is possibly TRBD1 or TRBD2 (5 bases each). The germline gives CDR1 DFQATT, CDR2 SNEGSKA (reference sequence). This CDR3 comprises 14 residues. Trimming cost V 6 bases and J 0 bases, with 15 bases left between them. CDR3 sequence reads: CSARRDPSSYEQYF. In DNA, the CDR3 is TGCAGTGCCAGACGGGACCCGAGCTCCTACGAGCAGTACTTC.

The chain carries TRBV11-2 and TRBJ2-3; 9 nucleotides line up with TRBD1. This CDR3 is built from 17 residues. Germline CDR1 reads SGHAT; CDR2 reads FQNNGV. J gave up 10 bases and V 2 bases, and 16 bases lay outside the gene matches. CDR3 sequence (DNA): TGTGCCAGCAGCTTAATACAGGGGGCCCTCCGGTGGGTTCCGCAGTATTTT. Amino acid sequence: CASSLIQGALRWVPQYF.

The sample holds many counts of this clonotype. The chain carries TRBV11-2 and TRBJ2-2; the D gene is possibly TRBD2 (7 bases). Looked up from germline, CDR1 is SGHAT and CDR2 is FQNNGV. The CDR3 is 16 amino acids. The V end was cut by 2 bases, the J end by 4 bases, with 14 bases between. The chain's CDR3 is CASSLIGGPGTGELFF. The CDR3, as DNA: TGTGCCAGCAGCTTAATCGGGGGGCCAGGCACCGGGGAGCTGTTTTTT.

This clonotype appeared many times. The chain links TRBV7-9 to TRBJ1-3; TRBD1 matches 11 bases. V lost 5 bases and J lost 4; bases outside the gene matches: 1. CDR3 length equals 14 residues. Germline assignment: CDR1 SEHNR and CDR2 FQNEAQ (reference sequence). This CDR3 is CASSGQGAGNTIYF. CDR3 DNA: TGTGCCAGCAGCGGACAGGGGGCAGGAAACACCATATATTTT.

This clonotype has a count of ten or more. This chain uses TRBV20-1 with TRBJ2-1; the D gene is possibly TRBD2 (6 bases). Germline V gene sequence: CDR1 DFQATT, CDR2 SNEGSKA (reference sequence). Trimming took off 5 bases at V and 8 bases at J, with 13 bases between the two ends. The CDR3 has 12 residues. The CDR3 sequence is CSAGTSSHEQFF. CDR3 nucleotides: TGCAGTGCTGGAACTAGCTCCCATGAGCAGTTCTTC.

The table lists this clonotype with many counts. In nucleotides, the CDR3 is TGTGCCAGCAGCTTACCAAGCGGTTCGAACACCGGGGAGCTGTTTTTT. As protein: CASSLPSGSNTGELFF. The chain links TRBV7-2 to TRBJ2-2; the D gene is possibly TRBD2 (5 bases). V lost 2 bases, J lost 0 bases, and 10 bases lay in between. Per germline, CDR1 SGHTA and CDR2 FQGNSA. CDR3 size: 16 residues.

The table lists this clonotype with many counts. The chain has TRBV7-2 and TRBJ2-1; D remains ambiguous. Germline CDR1 reads SGHTA; CDR2 reads FQGNSA. Trimming pared 9 bases from V and 2 bases from J, leaving 5 bases between. This CDR3 is 11 amino acids long. The CDR3 sequence is CASGAYNEQFF. CDR3 DNA sequence: TGTGCCAGTGGAGCCTACAATGAGCAGTTCTTC.

This clonotype was found many times. This sequence joins TRBV28 and TRBJ1-5; D possibly corresponds to TRBD1 (6 bases). V lost 4 bases and J 5 bases, leaving 21 bases between the germline ends. Per germline, CDR1 MDHEN and CDR2 SYDVKM. The CDR3 sequence is 17 residues long. The CDR3 DNA sequence: TGTGCCAGCAGTTCCCCTGGAGGGGGAGAGAGGGATCAGCCCCAGCATTTT. Protein product: CASSSPGGGERDQPQHF.

This clonotype was found many times. CDR3 nucleotides: TGCAGTGCTCCACGGACAGGAAAAGCCCACGAGCAGTACTTC. Encoded protein: CSAPRTGKAHEQYF. The V call is TRBV20-1, the J call TRBJ2-7, with 7 bases lining up with TRBD1. V gave up 5 bases and J gave up 5 bases; unmatched junction bases: 12. Germline values: CDR1 DFQATT, CDR2 SNEGSKA (reference sequence). The CDR3 totals 14 residues.

This clonotype was observed at least ten times. The chain recombines TRBV12-3 or TRBV12-4 with TRBJ2-4, with a tentative D call TRBD2 (5 bases). The CDR3 runs to 17 residues. V dropped 7 bases and J dropped 0 bases, with 19 bases sitting between them. CDR3 in amino acids: CASTSFGETTAKNIQYF. In DNA form, the CDR3 reads TGTGCCAGCACCTCCTTCGGGGAGACAACAGCCAAAAACATTCAGTACTTC.

This clonotype was picked up many times. The V gene is TRBV11-2, the J gene TRBJ2-5; possibly TRBD1 for D (6 bases). V was pared by 5 bases and J by 4 bases, with 11 bases between. Germline CDR1 reads SGHAT; CDR2 reads FQNNGV. This CDR3 region has 13 residues. CDR3 DNA: TGTGCCAGCAGCCCACAGGGTGTAGAGACCCAGTACTTC. Translation: CASSPQGVETQYF.

This clonotype was observed at least ten times. The rearrangement uses TRBV7-8 and TRBJ2-7; either TRBD1 or TRBD2 may fit D (6 bases each). This CDR3 has 18 amino acids. Germline V gene data show CDR1 as SGHVS and CDR2 as FQNEAQ. V was pared by 5 bases and J by 3 bases, with 26 bases between. In DNA form, the CDR3 reads TGTGCCAGCAGCAACCTGACTCCCGTCCCGGGGGCCGACTACGAGCAGTACTTC. Protein product: CASSNLTPVPGADYEQYF. Full variable domain (outside the CDR3, taken from reference TRBV7-8 and TRBJ2-7): GAGVSQSPRYKVAKRGQDVALRCDPISGHVSLFWYQQALGQGPEFLTYFQNEAQLDKSGLPSDRFFAERPEGSVSTLKIQRTQQEDSAVYLCASSNLTPVPGADYEQYFGPGTRLTVT.

This clonotype was seen more than once but under ten times. A read error is possible here, since a much larger clone lies one base away. The chain is built from TRBV12-3 or TRBV12-4 and TRBJ2-2; possible D gene TRBD1, 7 bases. The CDR3 length is 15 residues. The CDR3 nucleotides are TGTTCCAGCAGTGACAGGGTCGGGGGCACCGGGGAGCTGTTTTTT. The encoded protein is CSSSDRVGGTGELFF.

This clonotype is a singleton in its sample. V is TRBV20-1 and J is TRBJ1-1, with D tentatively TRBD1 (5 bases). The CDR3 is made up of 14 amino acids. V lost 2 bases and J lost 5, with 15 bases in between. CDR1 is DFQATT, CDR2 SNEGSKA, per germline (reference sequence). CDR3 residues: CSARPRQRWTEAFF. The CDR3 DNA reads as TGCAGTGCTAGACCCAGACAGCGGTGGACTGAAGCTTTCTTT.

This clonotype was observed many times. This sequence joins TRBV7-8 and TRBJ1-1; D uncertain. The CDR3 extends over 13 amino acids. V lost 1 base, J lost 3 bases, and 6 bases lay in between. Per germline, CDR1 SGHVS and CDR2 FQNEAQ. CDR3: CASSLELHTEAFF. CDR3 in DNA: TGTGCCAGCAGCTTAGAATTGCACACTGAAGCTTTCTTT.

This clonotype was seen at least ten times. The chain combines TRBV10-2 with TRBJ2-1; the match to TRBD1 covers 9 bases. Germline V CDR1 and CDR2: WSHSY, SAAADI. The CDR3 length is 15 residues. V shed 6 bases, J shed 6 bases, and the junction held 9 bases outside the gene matches. Here the CDR3 DNA reads TGCGCCAGCAGCCTCGACAGGGGGGAGGGCAATGAGCAGTTCTTC. Its protein product is CASSLDRGEGNEQFF.

This clonotype was found many times. The chain is built from TRBV25-1 and TRBJ2-7, with D perhaps matching TRBD1 or TRBD2 (5 bases each). There are 14 residues in the CDR3. Germline lookup yields CDR1 MGHDK and CDR2 SYGVNS. Between the trimmed V and J ends, which lost 4 bases and 9 bases, there was a span of 19 bases. The CDR3 spells CASSGSGRGVGQYF. Written as DNA, the CDR3 is TGTGCCAGCAGTGGCTCTGGTCGGGGCGTGGGGCAGTACTTC.

In its sample, this clonotype was seen once. The chain joins TRBV5-1 to TRBJ2-7, with D possibly matching TRBD1 (5 bases). V lost 0 bases, J lost 2 bases, and 9 bases lay in between. CDR1 is SGHRS and CDR2 is YFSETQ in the germline V gene. The CDR3 spans 14 residues. The CDR3 nucleotides read TGCGCCAGCAGCTTGGGGACACCTACCTACGAGCAGTACTTC. Its translation is CASSLGTPTYEQYF.

This clonotype came up many times. This chain connects TRBV5-6 to TRBJ2-5; TRBD1 agrees at 7 bases. The germline V gene has CDR1 SGHDT and CDR2 YYEEEE. The CDR3 has 14 amino acids. V dropped 0 bases and J dropped 3; count of bases not matched to a gene: 2. The chain's CDR3 is CASSLVTGEETQYF. The CDR3 coding sequence is TGTGCCAGCAGCTTGGTTACAGGGGAAGAGACCCAGTACTTC.